Described below is a single T cell receptor beta chain sequence and its context. Its antigen remains undetermined. Within one base of it there is no much larger clone, and no base qualities were kept. These data belong to a study of T cells in Graves' hyperthyroidism and ophthalmopathy (dated by TCRdb to between 2018 and 2021). About the full investigation: Peripheral blood samples were taken at initial diagnosis, before any treatment was given. To identify distinguishing TCR V-J signatures, a discovery cohort of roughly 100 patients was used, comprising 40 to 45 with Graves' ophthalmopathy and 57 with stable Graves' hyperthyroidism. Whether ophthalmopathy could be predicted prospectively was tested in an independent validation cohort made up of 18 hyperthyroidism patients plus 17 patients who later progressed to ophthalmopathy. The 85 to 100 discovery patients were divided at random into training and test sets in a 7:3 ratio. Thyroid tissue and blood T-cell repertoires from several Graves' hyperthyroidism patients were also compared in the study. Following sampling, methimazole starting at 30 mg daily was given to hyperthyroidism patients, and high-dose intravenous methylprednisolone was given to ophthalmopathy patients. The paper reports TCR Vbeta CDR3 sequencing of 135 peripheral blood samples: approximately 41 ophthalmopathy, 70 to 85 hyperthyroidism and 17 progressor patients. Broader findings and caveats from the paper: In validation, the model predicted progression to ophthalmopathy a median of about 6.5 months before onset, with approximately 68% sensitivity and roughly 72% specificity. Ophthalmopathy was separated from stable hyperthyroidism by a 13 V-J signature model, with about 86% sensitivity and about 81% specificity obtained in cross-validation and 80%/75% obtained in testing. Most expanded thyroid clonotypes (frequency above 0.001) were also found in blood, which suggests that blood repertoires may mirror thyroid immune responses. Sample size was not statistically predetermined, and investigators were not blinded to group allocation.

In the ophthalmopathy patients, disease was moderately to severely active, with a Clinical Activity Score of 3 or more, a NOSPECS grade of 4 or more, and a duration of less than 3 months. Any patient with an uncontrolled infection, another autoimmune disease, pregnancy or lactation was excluded. Clinical symptoms, serum thyroxine and TRAb, thyroid ultrasound, and orbital computed tomography formed the basis for the diagnoses. Ficoll-Paque density gradient centrifugation was used to isolate PBMCs from approximately 10 ml of fresh peripheral blood. Total RNA was extracted using Trizol reagent, and RNA quality was assessed on an Agilent 2100 Bioanalyzer. The TCR beta CDR3 regions were amplified from the RNA transcripts. The first round of RT-PCR for the TCR CDR3 was performed with the HTBI primer set and the Qiagen OneStep RT-PCR kit. A second multiplex PCR round built the libraries, followed by size selection and purification. Paired-end sequencing of the libraries was performed with 100 bp reads on an Illumina HiSeq2000. Per the original workflow: SOAPnuke was used to process the raw data, removing reads that contained adapters or uncalled bases, had a mean Phred below 15, or lacked an exact match to the constant primer or identifier. High-quality paired reads were merged with COPE v1.2.5, and unique nucleotide sequences were defined as clonotypes. MiTCR v1.1 was used to align clonotypes to the IMGT TRBV, TRBD and TRBJ reference segments. Only V-J combinations with frequency above 0.0001, covering roughly 99% of repertoires, were analysed. The TCS score was defined as F50 (clonal expansion) divided by E x V (chaos), with BLOSUM62-based TCRdist calculated between CDR3 peptides within each V-J. Welch's t-statistics and random forest reduced 514 V-J features to about 12, which were used in a naive Bayes classifier (R e1071). TCRdb cleaned the public reads at Q25 with fastp, built clones with MiXCR and kept in-frame beta chains. CDR3 protein sequences are deduplicated, and each keeps its most common genes and DNA. Here the V and J calls rest on TCRdb's processing, not on the authors' analysis. The sample table records under 600,000 distinct CDR3 sequences; approximately 15% of these occur just once. The ten biggest clones cover around 3.3% of the sample.

The clonotype was recovered from a woman between 40 and 55 years old with Graves' ophthalmopathy. Sequenced input: blood.

This receptor has the CDR3 CASSFRGQGNRPQHF. The DNA is as follows: TGTGCCAGCAGTTTTCGCGGACAGGGGAACAGGCCCCAGCATTTT. The chain couples TRBV27 to TRBJ1-5; 9 junctional bases match TRBD1. Trimming removed 3 bases from V and 9 bases from J; the gene matches leave 9 bases unexplained. CDR1 and CDR2 are drawn from the germline V gene (reference sequence): MNHEY, SMNVEV. Spanning cysteine to phenylalanine, the CDR3 consists of 15 amino acids. The sequence is cut down to CDR3 DNA, 45 bases in frame from base 1.